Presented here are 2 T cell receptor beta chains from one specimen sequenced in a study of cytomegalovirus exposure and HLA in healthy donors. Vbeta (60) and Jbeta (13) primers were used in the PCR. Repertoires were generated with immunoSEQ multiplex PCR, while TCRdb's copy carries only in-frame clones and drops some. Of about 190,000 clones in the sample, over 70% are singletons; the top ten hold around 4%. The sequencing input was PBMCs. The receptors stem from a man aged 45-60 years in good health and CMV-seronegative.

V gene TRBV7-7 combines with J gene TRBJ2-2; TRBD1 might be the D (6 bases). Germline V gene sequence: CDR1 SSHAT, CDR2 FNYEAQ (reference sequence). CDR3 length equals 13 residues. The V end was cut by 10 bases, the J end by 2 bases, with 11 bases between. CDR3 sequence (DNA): TGTGCCACAGGACAGTCCAACACCGGGGAGCTGTTTTTT. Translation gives CATGQSNTGELFF.

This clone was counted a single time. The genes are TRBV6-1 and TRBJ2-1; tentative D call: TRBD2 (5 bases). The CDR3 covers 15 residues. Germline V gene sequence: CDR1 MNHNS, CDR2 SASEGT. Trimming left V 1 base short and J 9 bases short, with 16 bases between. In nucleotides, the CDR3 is TGTGCCAGCAGTGAAGGGACTGGGTCTGTGCCTGAGCAGTTCTTC. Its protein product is CASSEGTGSVPEQFF.